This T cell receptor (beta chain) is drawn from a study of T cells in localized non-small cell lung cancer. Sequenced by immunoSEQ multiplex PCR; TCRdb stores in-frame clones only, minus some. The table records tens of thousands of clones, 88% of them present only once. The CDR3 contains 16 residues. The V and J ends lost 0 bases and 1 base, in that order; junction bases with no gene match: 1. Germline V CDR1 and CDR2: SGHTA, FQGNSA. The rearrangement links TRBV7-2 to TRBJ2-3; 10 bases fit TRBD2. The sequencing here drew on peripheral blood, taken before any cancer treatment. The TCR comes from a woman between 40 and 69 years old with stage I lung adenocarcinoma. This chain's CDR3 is CASSLATSGGTDTQYF. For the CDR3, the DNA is TGTGCCAGCAGCTTAGCTACTAGCGGGGGCACAGATACGCAGTATTTT.